This passage covers 27 T cell receptor beta chains from one sample sequenced in a study of T cell responses to AZD1222 COVID-19 vaccine. Some clones are missing from TCRdb's copy, which holds only in-frame ones; the method was immunoSEQ multiplex PCR. This table holds approximately 93,000 clones, over 85% found once. The source was peripheral blood, collected 28 days after the second AZD1222 dose. Receptor source: an adult who received the AZD1222 COVID-19 vaccine.

The rearrangement joins TRBV7-9 to TRBJ2-1, with 7 bases fitting TRBD1. Trimming took 3 bases from V and 6 from J; bases not matched to a gene: 8. CDR3 length: 15 residues. Germline V gives CDR1 SEHNR, CDR2 FQNEAQ (reference sequence). The CDR3 DNA is TGTGCCAGCAGCTTTAGGGGGCGGCTAGGCAATGAGCAGTTCTTC. Translating it yields CASSFRGRLGNEQFF.

In its sample, this clone was seen a few times. CDR3 sequence (DNA): TGTGCCAGCAGCTTAACAGGTGCCTACAATGAGCAGTTCTTC. Its protein product is CASSLTGAYNEQFF. The rearrangement joins TRBV11-2 to TRBJ2-1, with a possible D match to TRBD1 (5 bases). The ends were cut back, 2 bases at V and 2 bases at J, with 7 bases in the middle. Germline V gives CDR1 SGHAT, CDR2 FQNNGV. The CDR3 sequence is 14 residues long.

The chain employs TRBV29-1 and TRBJ2-3; TRBD2 matches 14 bases. J gave up 4 bases and V 7 bases, and 7 bases lay outside the gene matches. CDR1 is SQVTM, CDR2 ANQGSEA, per germline. CDR3 length equals 15 residues. This CDR3 is CSGTGTSGGPDTQYF. Here the CDR3 DNA reads TGCAGCGGAACCGGGACTAGCGGGGGTCCAGATACGCAGTATTTT.

The chain is built from TRBV5-4 and TRBJ1-6; 7 bases fit TRBD1. Germline-derived CDR1 and CDR2 are SGHNT and YYREEE (reference sequence). The CDR3 length is 15 residues. V trimming: 0 bases; J trimming: 14 bases; junction bases outside the gene matches: 11. CDR3: CASSLGGQAAVSLHF. The CDR3 DNA sequence: TGTGCCAGCAGCTTGGGTGGACAGGCGGCGGTGTCCCTCCACTTT.

The chain has TRBV14 and TRBJ2-2; perhaps TRBD1 as D (6 bases). The CDR3 runs to 15 residues. Germline lookup yields CDR1 SGHDN and CDR2 FVKESK. Between the trimmed V and J ends, which lost 1 base and 7 bases, there was a span of 13 bases. The CDR3 spells CASSQAPRGVGELFF. The CDR3 coding sequence is TGTGCCAGCAGCCAAGCTCCCAGGGGTGTCGGGGAGCTGTTTTTT.

This chain connects TRBV5-6 to TRBJ2-1, with no clear D. Germline V gene sequence: CDR1 SGHDT, CDR2 YYEEEE. Trimming cost V 0 bases and J 7 bases, with 5 bases left between them. This CDR3 spans 12 amino acids. The CDR3 reads CASSLELNEQFF. DNA for the CDR3: TGTGCCAGCAGCTTGGAACTGAATGAGCAGTTCTTC.

The rearrangement joins TRBV6-2 or TRBV6-3 to TRBJ1-1, with D uncertain. With 5 bases removed from V and 7 bases from J, the gap between germline ends came to 11 bases. The CDR3 covers 12 residues. The germline CDR1 and CDR2 sequences are MNHEY and SVGEGT. The CDR3 DNA reads TGTGCCAGCAGTCCGGGTATTGGTGAAGCTTTCTTT. It encodes CASSPGIGEAFF.

The chain has TRBV5-1 and TRBJ2-5; TRBD2 matches at 7 bases. V lost 5 bases, J lost 1 base, and 8 bases stayed unmatched. The CDR3 runs to 15 residues. CDR1 is SGHRS, CDR2 YFSETQ, per germline. CDR3 bases: TGCGCCAGCAGGCCCCAGACTAGCTTCCAAGAGACCCAGTACTTC. This gives the protein CASRPQTSFQETQYF.

CDR3 sequence: CASSIWVTSNTEAFF. CDR3 nucleotides: TGTGCCAGTAGTATTTGGGTCACATCGAACACTGAAGCTTTCTTT. The chain joins TRBV19 to TRBJ1-1; no definite D call. Trimming took 3 bases from V and 1 from J, leaving 12 bases between them. CDR1 and CDR2 from the germline V gene are LNHDA and SQIVND (reference sequence). The CDR3 is 15 residues long.

This clone was detected only a few times. CDR3 protein: CASSHRPREPVNTEAFF. DNA for the CDR3: TGTGCCAGCAGCCACCGCCCCCGCGAGCCCGTGAACACTGAAGCTTTCTTT. The chain joins TRBV3-1 (or the pseudogene TRBV3-2) to TRBJ1-1; no firm D call. The V gene lost 3 bases and the J gene lost 0 bases, with 17 bases spanning the gap. Germline V gene sequence: CDR1 LGHDT, CDR2 YNNKEL (reference sequence). The CDR3 sequence is 17 residues long.

V and J are TRBV28 and TRBJ1-2; D may be TRBD1 (6 bases). The V and J ends lost 8 bases and 7 bases respectively, with 20 bases between them. The CDR3 is made up of 14 amino acids. Germline-derived CDR1 and CDR2 are MDHEN and SYDVKM. The DNA of the CDR3 is TGTGCCAGCCACAGTCCCGGGGGGCAAATTGGCTACACCTTC. This encodes CASHSPGGQIGYTF.

The chain joins TRBV6-2 or TRBV6-3 to TRBJ1-4, with D maybe TRBD1 (5 bases). With 2 bases removed from V and 6 bases from J, the gap between germline ends came to 13 bases. Per germline, CDR1 MNHEY and CDR2 SVGEGT. There are 15 residues in the CDR3. The CDR3: CASSYPGTADEKLFF. The CDR3 coding sequence is TGTGCCAGCAGTTACCCTGGGACCGCGGATGAAAAACTGTTTTTT.

V usage is TRBV7-9 and J usage is TRBJ1-4; no definite D call. This CDR3 has 13 residues. Deletions cut 1 base from V and 6 bases from J, with 6 bases between. CDR1 is SEHNR and CDR2 is FQNEAQ in the germline V gene (reference sequence). CDR3 amino acids: CASSLVLDEKLFF. CDR3 nucleotides: TGTGCCAGCAGCTTAGTACTTGATGAAAAACTGTTTTTT. Filled out from reference TRBV7-9 and TRBJ1-4, the complete variable domain reads DTGVSQNPRHKITKRGQNVTFRCDPISEHNRLYWYRQTLGQGPEFLTYFQNEAQLEKSRLLSDRFSAERPKGSFSTLEIQRTEQGDSAMYLCASSLVLDEKLFFGSGTQLSVL.

This clone appeared a few times. The rearrangement links TRBV4-1 to TRBJ1-3, with TRBD1 identical over 7 bases. Trimming took 4 bases from V and 8 from J; bases not matched to a gene: 11. The V gene's germline CDR1 is MGHRA and CDR2 YSYEKL. The CDR3 extends over 15 amino acids. CDR3 amino acids: CASSLQTGLRDTIYF. CDR3 nucleotides: TGCGCCAGCAGCCTCCAGACAGGGTTGAGGGACACCATATATTTT.

The chain couples TRBV27 to TRBJ2-1, with 7 bases that match TRBD2. Germline CDR1 is MNHEY and CDR2 is SMNVEV (reference sequence). The CDR3 runs to 16 residues. Trimming at V came to 2 bases and at J to 8 bases, leaving 12 bases not matched to a gene. This CDR3 is CASSLPSAGEFDEQFF. The CDR3 DNA reads as TGTGCCAGCAGTTTACCTAGCGCGGGGGAATTCGATGAGCAGTTCTTC.

The rearrangement uses TRBV12-3 or TRBV12-4 and TRBJ2-3; possible D gene TRBD2, 6 bases. The V and J ends lost 4 bases and 1 base respectively, with 6 bases between them. This CDR3 spans 13 amino acids. Here the CDR3 reads CASSWGGTDTQYF. In nucleotides, the CDR3 is TGTGCCAGCAGTTGGGGGGGCACAGATACGCAGTATTTT.

This clone has only a few counts. The chain uses TRBV7-9 and TRBJ2-2; unclear D gene. From germline, CDR1 is SEHNR and CDR2 FQNEAQ (reference sequence). CDR3 length: 13 amino acids. Trimming pared 9 bases from V and 0 bases from J, leaving 8 bases between. CDR3 nucleotide sequence: TGTGCCAGGAAGGGCGCGAACACCGGGGAGCTGTTTTTT. Its translation is CARKGANTGELFF.

The V gene is TRBV3-1 (or the pseudogene TRBV3-2), the J gene TRBJ2-7, with 7 nucleotides matching TRBD1. CDR1 is LGHDT, CDR2 YNNKEL, per germline (reference sequence). With V trimmed by 1 base and J by 6 bases, 3 bases remained unmatched. The CDR3 length is 13 residues. The CDR3 spells CASSQVPGGEQYV. The DNA for the CDR3 is TGTGCCAGCAGCCAAGTCCCAGGGGGCGAGCAGTACGTC.

This clone was seen only once. The chain has TRBV4-1 and TRBJ2-2; no clear D. Germline-derived CDR1 and CDR2 are MGHRA and YSYEKL. V dropped 0 bases and J dropped 0 bases, with 5 bases sitting between them. This CDR3 comprises 15 residues. CDR3 coding DNA: TGCGCCAGCAGCCAAGATCACTCGAACACCGGGGAGCTGTTTTTT. Encoded protein: CASSQDHSNTGELFF.

The rearrangement joins TRBV15 to TRBJ2-2; the match to TRBD1 covers 11 bases. The V and J ends lost 3 bases and 5 bases, in that order; junction bases with no gene match: 2. The CDR3 extends over 15 amino acids. The germline V gene has CDR1 LNHNV and CDR2 YYDKDF (reference sequence). The chain's CDR3 is CATSRDRGLTGELFF. In DNA, the CDR3 is TGTGCCACCAGCAGGGACAGGGGGCTTACCGGGGAGCTGTTTTTT.

The genes are TRBV6-1 and TRBJ2-2; possibly TRBD1 for D (5 bases). Between the trimmed V and J ends, which lost 3 bases and 1 base, there was a span of 9 bases. The V gene's germline CDR1 is MNHNS and CDR2 SASEGT. The CDR3 is 15 residues long. The CDR3 DNA is TGTGCCAGCAGTGAGAGGCAGGGGAACACCGGGGAGCTGTTTTTT. As protein: CASSERQGNTGELFF.

This clone has just a few counts. The chain is built from TRBV6-5 and TRBJ1-2; the match to TRBD1 covers 7 bases. The trim removed 1 base at V and 7 bases at J, leaving 6 bases unmatched. In germline, CDR1 is MNHEY, CDR2 SVGAGI. CDR3 length equals 14 residues. CDR3 nucleotides: TGTGCCAGCAGTTACTATGGGACAGACGCTGGCTACACCTTC. Amino acids: CASSYYGTDAGYTF.

The chain employs TRBV10-3 and TRBJ1-5, with D perhaps matching TRBD1 (5 bases). CDR3 size: 16 residues. Germline V CDR1 and CDR2: ENHRY, SYGVKD. Trimming took off 2 bases at V and 4 bases at J, with 15 bases between the two ends. In nucleotides, the CDR3 is TGTGCCATCAGTGAGCAGGGTTTGTCTTTTAATCAGCCCCAGCATTTT. This translates into CAISEQGLSFNQPQHF.

This clone showed up just once. V gene TRBV9 combines with J gene TRBJ2-5; 7 bases fit TRBD2. CDR1 and CDR2 (germline): SGDLS, YYNGEE. This CDR3 spans 13 amino acids. V gave up 4 bases and J gave up 5 bases; unmatched junction bases: 5. CDR3 loop: CASSPGGRETQYF. In DNA form, the CDR3 reads TGTGCCAGCAGCCCCGGGGGGAGGGAGACCCAGTACTTC.

The rearrangement links TRBV7-8 to TRBJ1-1, with no clear D. Germline assignment: CDR1 SGHVS and CDR2 FQNEAQ. This CDR3 contains 12 residues. The V end was cut by 2 bases, the J end by 4 bases, with 5 bases between. CDR3 region: CASSLIPTEAFF. The CDR3 DNA is TGTGCCAGCAGCTTAATCCCCACTGAAGCTTTCTTT. Looking up the rest from reference TRBV7-8 and TRBJ1-1 gives the full variable domain: GAGVSQSPRYKVAKRGQDVALRCDPISGHVSLFWYQQALGQGPEFLTYFQNEAQLDKSGLPSDRFFAERPEGSVSTLKIQRTQQEDSAVYLCASSLIPTEAFFGQGTRLTVV.

The rearrangement uses TRBV27 and TRBJ1-2, with D maybe TRBD1 (6 bases). This CDR3 has 12 amino acids. CDR1 and CDR2 from the germline V gene are MNHEY and SMNVEV (reference sequence). Deletions cut 6 bases from V and 8 bases from J, with 13 bases between. The CDR3 nucleotides are TGTGCCAGCAGACAGGGTTTGGGGGGCTACACCTTC. Translated, it gives CASRQGLGGYTF.

This clone is a singleton in its sample. The rearrangement links TRBV3-1 (or the pseudogene TRBV3-2) to TRBJ1-1; no firm D call. V lost 5 bases and J lost 4, with 11 bases in between. In germline, CDR1 is LGHDT, CDR2 YNNKEL (reference sequence). The CDR3 covers 13 residues. The CDR3 DNA sequence: TGTGCCAGCAGCTCGTATGGGAGCACTGAAGCTTTCTTT. Amino acid sequence: CASSSYGSTEAFF.